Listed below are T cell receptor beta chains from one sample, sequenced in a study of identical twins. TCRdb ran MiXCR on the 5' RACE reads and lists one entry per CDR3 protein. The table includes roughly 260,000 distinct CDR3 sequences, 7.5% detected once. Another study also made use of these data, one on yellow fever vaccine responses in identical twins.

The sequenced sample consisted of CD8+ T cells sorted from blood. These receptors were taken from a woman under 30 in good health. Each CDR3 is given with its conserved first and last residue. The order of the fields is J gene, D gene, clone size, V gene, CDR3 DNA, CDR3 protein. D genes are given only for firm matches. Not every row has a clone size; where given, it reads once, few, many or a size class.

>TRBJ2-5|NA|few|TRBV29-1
TGCAGCGTTGACGATGGTAGGGTCGGAGAGACCCAGTACTTC
CSVDDGRVGETQYF
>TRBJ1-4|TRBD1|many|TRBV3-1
TGTGCCAGCAGCCAAGAGGGACAGGGGATTGAAAAACTGTTTTTT
CASSQEGQGIEKLFF
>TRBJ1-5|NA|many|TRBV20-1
TGCAGTGCTACACCTCAGGGATTAGGGCAGCCCCAGCATTTT
CSATPQGLGQPQHF
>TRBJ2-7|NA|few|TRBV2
TGTGCCAGCAGTGAAGTCCCCTCGACTCTCGAGCAGTACTTC
CASSEVPSTLEQYF
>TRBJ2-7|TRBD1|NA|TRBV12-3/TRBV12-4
TGTGCCAGCAGGTATGGGACAGGGAGTTCGTACGAGCAGTACTTC
CASRYGTGSSYEQYF
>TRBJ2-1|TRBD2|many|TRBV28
TGTGCCAGCAGTTCTAGCGGGGCGATCAACGAGCAGTTCTTC
CASSSSGAINEQFF
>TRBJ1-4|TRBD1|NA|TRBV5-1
TGCGCCAGCAGCTGGAGGGACAGGGCCGAAAAACTGTTTTTT
CASSWRDRAEKLFF
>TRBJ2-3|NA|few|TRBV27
TGTGCCAGCAGCAACCGTAGCACAGATACGCAGTATTTT
CASSNRSTDTQYF
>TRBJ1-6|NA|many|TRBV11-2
TGTGCCAGCAGCTTACAGACGGTGGGGCAAACCCTCCACTTT
CASSLQTVGQTLHF
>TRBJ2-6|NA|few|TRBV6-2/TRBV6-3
TGTGCCAGCAGTTCCGACGAAGATGGCGCCAACGTCCTGACTTTC
CASSSDEDGANVLTF
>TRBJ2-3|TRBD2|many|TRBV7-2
TGTGCCAGCAGCTTCACGGGGGGGTTAACAGATACGCAGTATTTT
CASSFTGGLTDTQYF
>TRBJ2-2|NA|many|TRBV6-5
TGTGCCAGCAGTTATGTATCGTCGGGCGCCGGGGAGCTGTTTTTT
CASSYVSSGAGELFF
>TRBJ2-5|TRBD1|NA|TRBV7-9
TGTGCCAGCAGCCCCCCTTCCGGGACAGGGGGAGAGACCCAGTACTTC
CASSPPSGTGGETQYF
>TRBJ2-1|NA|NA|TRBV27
TGTGCCAGCAGTTTAGACGGATGGGGTCGTCGGGCCAATGAGCAGTTCTTC
CASSLDGWGRRANEQFF
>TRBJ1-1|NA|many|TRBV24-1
TGTGCCACCAAGGCGGGGGAGAACACTGAAGCTTTCTTT
CATKAGENTEAFF
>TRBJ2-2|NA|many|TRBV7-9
TGTGCCAGCAGCTTAGCGGCAGGGACTTATACCGGGGAGCTGTTTTTT
CASSLAAGTYTGELFF
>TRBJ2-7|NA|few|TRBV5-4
TGTGCCAGCAGCTTGGGTCCAGTAAGCGGGTCCGAGCAGTACTTC
CASSLGPVSGSEQYF
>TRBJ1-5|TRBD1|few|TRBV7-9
TGTGCCAGCAGCACAGGACAGGGGGCGTATCAGCCCCAGCATTTT
CASSTGQGAYQPQHF
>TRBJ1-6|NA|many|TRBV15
TGTGCCACCCAGAAGAATAATTCACCCCTCCACTTT
CATQKNNSPLHF
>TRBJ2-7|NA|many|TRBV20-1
TGCAGTGCTAGAGATGGGGACGGTGACGACGAGCAGTACTTC
CSARDGDGDDEQYF
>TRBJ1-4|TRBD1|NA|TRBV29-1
TGCAGCGTCAGGACAGGCCCTGCAACTAATGAAAAACTGTTTTTT
CSVRTGPATNEKLFF